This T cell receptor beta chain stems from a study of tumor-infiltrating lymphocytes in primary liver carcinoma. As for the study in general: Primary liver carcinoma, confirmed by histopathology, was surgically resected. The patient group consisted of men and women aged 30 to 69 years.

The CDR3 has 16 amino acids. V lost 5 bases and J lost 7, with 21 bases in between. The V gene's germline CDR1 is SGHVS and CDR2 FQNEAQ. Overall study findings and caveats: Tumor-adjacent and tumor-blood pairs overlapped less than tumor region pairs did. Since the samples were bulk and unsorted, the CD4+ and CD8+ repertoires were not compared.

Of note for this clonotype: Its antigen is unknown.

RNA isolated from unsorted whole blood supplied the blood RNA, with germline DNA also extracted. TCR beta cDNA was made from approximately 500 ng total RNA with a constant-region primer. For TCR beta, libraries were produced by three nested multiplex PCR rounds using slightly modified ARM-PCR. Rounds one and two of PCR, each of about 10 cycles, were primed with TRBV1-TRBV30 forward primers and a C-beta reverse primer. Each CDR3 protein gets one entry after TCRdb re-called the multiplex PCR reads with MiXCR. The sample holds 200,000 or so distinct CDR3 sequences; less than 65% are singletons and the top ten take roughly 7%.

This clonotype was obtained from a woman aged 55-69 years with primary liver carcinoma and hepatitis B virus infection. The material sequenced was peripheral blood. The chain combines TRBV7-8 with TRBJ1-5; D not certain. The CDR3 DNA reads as TGTGCCAGCAGCCCCTCGGCGGTGGGAGGAGAACAGCCCCAGCATTTT. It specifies CASSPSAVGGEQPQHF.